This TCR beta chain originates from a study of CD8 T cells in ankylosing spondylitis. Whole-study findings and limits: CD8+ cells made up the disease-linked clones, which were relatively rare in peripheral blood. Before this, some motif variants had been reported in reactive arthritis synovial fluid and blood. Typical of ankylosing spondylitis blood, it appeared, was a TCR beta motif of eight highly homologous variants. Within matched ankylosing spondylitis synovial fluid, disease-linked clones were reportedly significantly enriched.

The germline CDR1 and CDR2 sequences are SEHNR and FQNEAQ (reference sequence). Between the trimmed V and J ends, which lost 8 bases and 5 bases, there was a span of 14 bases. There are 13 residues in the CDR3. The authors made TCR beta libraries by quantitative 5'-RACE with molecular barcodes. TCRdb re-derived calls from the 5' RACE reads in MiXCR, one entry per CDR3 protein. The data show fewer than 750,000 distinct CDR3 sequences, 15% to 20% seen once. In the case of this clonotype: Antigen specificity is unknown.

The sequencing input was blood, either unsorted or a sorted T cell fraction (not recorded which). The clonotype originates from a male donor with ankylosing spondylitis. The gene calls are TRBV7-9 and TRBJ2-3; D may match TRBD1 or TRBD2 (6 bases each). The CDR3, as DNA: TGTGCCAGCTCGGAGGGGGTCGGAGATACGCAGTATTTT. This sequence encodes CASSEGVGDTQYF. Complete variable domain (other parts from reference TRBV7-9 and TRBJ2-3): DTGVSQNPRHKITKRGQNVTFRCDPISEHNRLYWYRQTLGQGPEFLTYFQNEAQLEKSRLLSDRFSAERPKGSFSTLEIQRTEQGDSAMYLCASSEGVGDTQYFGPGTRLTVL.